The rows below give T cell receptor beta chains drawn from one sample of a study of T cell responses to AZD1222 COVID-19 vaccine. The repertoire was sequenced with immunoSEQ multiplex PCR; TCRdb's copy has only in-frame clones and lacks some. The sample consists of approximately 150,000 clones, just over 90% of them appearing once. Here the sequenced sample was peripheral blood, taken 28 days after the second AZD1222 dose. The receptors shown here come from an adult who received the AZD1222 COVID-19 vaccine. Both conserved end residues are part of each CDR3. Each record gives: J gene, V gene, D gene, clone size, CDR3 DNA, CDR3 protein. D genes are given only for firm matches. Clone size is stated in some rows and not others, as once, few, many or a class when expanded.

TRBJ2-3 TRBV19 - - TGTGCCAGTCGAAAAAGGACCCGACCCGCGAGGGATACGCAGTATTTT CASRKRTRPARDTQYF
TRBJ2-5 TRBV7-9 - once TGTGCCAGCAGCCCCTTAGAGACCCAGTACTTC CASSPLETQYF
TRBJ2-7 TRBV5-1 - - TGCGCCAGCAGCCTATTTGGGACTTTCGGCCACGAGCAGTACTTC CASSLFGTFGHEQYF
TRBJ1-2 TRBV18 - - TGTGCCAGCTCACCAGGAGGGGTCCCTAACTATGGCTACACCTTC CASSPGGVPNYGYTF
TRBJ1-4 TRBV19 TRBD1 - TGTGCCAGTAGTATGACGAGGGGGCGGCACGAAAAACTGTTTTTT CASSMTRGRHEKLFF
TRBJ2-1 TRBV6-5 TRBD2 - TGTGCCAGCAGTTACTCGAGAGGCGGGGGGAATCCCCTGCAGTTCTTC CASSYSRGGGNPLQFF
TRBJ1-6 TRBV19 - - TGTGCCAGTAGCAAGGTCGGGAACGGGGGGCCCCTCCACTTT CASSKVGNGGPLHF
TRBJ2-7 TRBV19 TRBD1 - TGTGCCAGTCGCTTCCAGGGGGCAGGCGAGCAGTACTTC CASRFQGAGEQYF
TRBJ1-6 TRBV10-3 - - TGTGCCACCGCCCCATTGTCGGGGGGGCGAGGTTCACCCCTCCACTTT CATAPLSGGRGSPLHF
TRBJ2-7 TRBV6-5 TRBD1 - TGTGCCAGCAGTTACCGGACAGGGGACGAGCAGTACTTC CASSYRTGDEQYF
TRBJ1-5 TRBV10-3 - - TGTGCCTGTGGAGGGGAGGATCAGCCCCAGCATTTT CACGGEDQPQHF
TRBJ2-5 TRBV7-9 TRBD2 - TGTGCCAGCAGCTTAACAGCGGGGGGTAAGACCCAGTACTTC CASSLTAGGKTQYF
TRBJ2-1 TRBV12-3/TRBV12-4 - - TGTGCCAGCAGTTTGGGGTCGGGCAATGAGCAGTTCTTC CASSLGSGNEQFF
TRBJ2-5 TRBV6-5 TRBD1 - TGTGCCAGCAGTTACTACCGGACAGGGGAAGAGACCCAGTACTTC CASSYYRTGEETQYF
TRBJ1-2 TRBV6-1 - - TGTGCCAGCAGTGAACAGGGTTTGTATGGCTACACCTTC CASSEQGLYGYTF
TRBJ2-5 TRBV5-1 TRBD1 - TGCGCCAGCAGCTCGAACCGACAGGGGGCGGAGACCCAGTACTTC CASSSNRQGAETQYF
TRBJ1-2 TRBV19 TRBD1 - TGTGCCAGTACTCTGGGACAGGGAAGCTATGGCTACACCTTC CASTLGQGSYGYTF
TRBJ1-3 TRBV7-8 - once TGTGCCAGCAGCTTAGCTGGGGCCGGAAACACCATATATTTT CASSLAGAGNTIYF
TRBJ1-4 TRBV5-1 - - TGCGCCAGCAGCTTGGTGATTAACGGTGAAAAACTGTTTTTT CASSLVINGEKLFF
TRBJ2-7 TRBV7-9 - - TGTGCCAGCAGACCGGGACACCAGCCCTACGAGCAGTACTTC CASRPGHQPYEQYF
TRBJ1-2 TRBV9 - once TGTGCCAGCAGTGCCCGTGGGTATTCTAACTATGGCTACACCTTC CASSARGYSNYGYTF
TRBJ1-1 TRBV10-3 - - TGTGCCATCAGGGAAACTTCTCAGAACACTGAAGCTTTCTTT CAIRETSQNTEAFF